The next 32 T cell receptor beta chains were all read from a single sample in a study of cytomegalovirus exposure and HLA in healthy donors. With 60 Vbeta and 13 Jbeta primers, the PCR was carried out. Sequencing used immunoSEQ multiplex PCR; TCRdb keeps in-frame clones, though not all of them. The sample yields about 200,000 clones, about 79% seen once. Sample: PBMCs. These receptor sequences come from a man aged 18 to 35 in good health and CMV-seronegative.

This chain joins TRBV11-3 and TRBJ2-7, with D perhaps matching TRBD2 (6 bases). Germline CDR1 reads SGHNT; CDR2 reads YENEEA. CDR3 length equals 15 residues. V lost 5 bases and J lost 0, with 14 bases in between. The CDR3 is CASSPGGESSYEQYF. The CDR3 DNA follows: TGTGCCAGCAGCCCGGGCGGGGAGAGCTCCTACGAGCAGTACTTC.

The genes are TRBV4-3 and TRBJ2-6; D ambiguous. Trimming stripped 4 bases from V and 0 bases from J, with 7 bases between. Germline lookup yields CDR1 LGHNA and CDR2 YSLEER. There are 15 residues in the CDR3. The CDR3 loop reads CASSPGYSGANVLTF. The CDR3 bases are TGCGCCAGCAGCCCAGGATACTCTGGGGCCAACGTCCTGACTTTC.

The CDR3 sequence: CAWTLWGGGGPGEAFF. CDR3 DNA sequence: TGTGCCTGGACCCTTTGGGGTGGGGGGGGCCCGGGTGAAGCTTTCTTT. The chain recombines TRBV30 with TRBJ1-1; TRBD1 is a possible D gene (6 bases). The germline V gene has CDR1 GTSNPN and CDR2 SVGIG (reference sequence). The CDR3 runs 16 residues. The V end was cut by 4 bases, the J end by 7 bases, with 25 bases between.

J is TRBJ2-7 and V is TRBV5-6, with 8 bases fitting TRBD1. This CDR3 is built from 15 residues. V lost 2 bases, J lost 7 bases, and 11 bases stayed unmatched. Germline CDR1 is SGHDT and CDR2 is YYEEEE. The CDR3 DNA reads TGTGCCAGCAGCTTTACAGGGGGGTCCGAAATGGAGCAGTACTTC. Protein product: CASSFTGGSEMEQYF. Full variable domain (outside the CDR3, taken from reference TRBV5-6 and TRBJ2-7): DAGVTQSPTHLIKTRGQQVTLRCSPKSGHDTVSWYQQALGQGPQFIFQYYEEEERQRGNFPDRFSGHQFPNYSSELNVNALLLGDSALYLCASSFTGGSEMEQYFGPGTRLTVT.

The rearrangement joins TRBV27 to TRBJ1-1; D possibly corresponds to TRBD1 (5 bases). Between the trimmed V and J ends, which lost 4 bases and 0 bases, there was a span of 12 bases. Germline CDR1 reads MNHEY; CDR2 reads SMNVEV (reference sequence). The length of the CDR3 is 15 residues. CDR3 amino acids: CASSSRQKLNTEAFF. The CDR3 coding sequence is TGTGCCAGCAGTTCCCGACAGAAACTGAACACTGAAGCTTTCTTT.

This chain connects TRBV13 to TRBJ2-1; 11 bases line up with TRBD2. Germline V gene data show CDR1 as PRHDT and CDR2 as FYEKMQ (reference sequence). V was clipped by 5 bases and J by 6 bases; unmatched bases: 6. The CDR3 length is 15 residues. This CDR3 reads CASSPGTSGINEQFF. CDR3 bases: TGTGCCAGCAGCCCCGGGACTAGCGGAATCAATGAGCAGTTCTTC.

With regard to this clone: Relative to the germline gene, one junction end is altered; a read error may explain this. Other nucleotide sequences in the sample specify the same CDR3. The V call is TRBV4-3, the J call TRBJ2-6; D not certain. CDR1 and CDR2 (germline): LGHNA, YSLEER. The CDR3 extends over 16 amino acids. CDR3 in amino acids: CASSQGVLSGANVLTF. The CDR3 DNA is TGCGCCAGCAGTCAAGGTGTCCTCTCTGGGGCCAACGTCCTGACTTTC.

J is TRBJ2-7 and V is TRBV4-3; 8 positions agree with TRBD1. V lost 2 bases and J lost 6; bases outside the gene matches: 6. CDR1 and CDR2 (germline): LGHNA, YSLEER. This CDR3 is 14 amino acids long. CDR3 sequence: CASSQLLTGGEQYF. The CDR3 DNA follows: TGCGCCAGCAGCCAACTTTTAACAGGGGGCGAGCAGTACTTC.

This chain uses TRBV30 with TRBJ1-1; D perhaps matches TRBD1 (6 bases). The germline gives CDR1 GTSNPN, CDR2 SVGIG (reference sequence). The V gene lost 4 bases and the J gene lost 1 base, with 10 bases spanning the gap. CDR3 size: 13 residues. The CDR3 region has the DNA TGTGCCTGGATTGGACAGCCGAACACTGAAGCTTTCTTT. Its protein product is CAWIGQPNTEAFF.

This chain connects TRBV2 to TRBJ2-1; TRBD2 matches 15 bases. This CDR3 comprises 14 residues. The V segment lost 3 bases and the J segment 9 bases; nucleotides outside the gene matches: 0. Germline CDR1 is SNHLY and CDR2 is FYNNEI. CDR3 nucleotides: TGTGCCAGCAGTGAGGGACTAGCGGGAGGTGAGCAGTTCTTC. It yields the protein CASSEGLAGGEQFF.

The V and J genes are TRBV30 and TRBJ1-1; D is possibly TRBD1 (6 bases). The CDR3 contains 14 residues. The germline V gene has CDR1 GTSNPN and CDR2 SVGIG (reference sequence). The V and J ends lost 0 bases and 3 bases respectively, with 11 bases between them. CDR3 sequence (DNA): TGTGCCTGGAGTGTCTGGGAGGGGGACACTGAAGCTTTCTTT. Residues: CAWSVWEGDTEAFF.

This clone was seen a few times. This chain connects TRBV5-1 to TRBJ2-1, with TRBD1 as a possible D gene (6 bases). Trimming cost V 4 bases and J 5 bases, with 13 bases left between them. The CDR3 consists of 14 residues. The germline gives CDR1 SGHRS, CDR2 YFSETQ. The CDR3 region has the DNA TGCGCCAGCAGCGCGCAGGGGCTCGACAATGAGCAGTTCTTC. It encodes CASSAQGLDNEQFF.

In its sample, this clone was seen once. This chain's CDR3 is CASSLDQGIDYEQYF. CDR3 bases: TGTGCCAGCAGCTTAGACCAGGGCATAGACTACGAGCAGTACTTC. The V call is TRBV7-9, the J call TRBJ2-7; maybe TRBD1 (5 bases). The CDR3 totals 15 residues. CDR1 SEHNR and CDR2 FQNEAQ come from the germline V gene (reference sequence). V was shortened by 1 base and J by 3 bases, with 13 bases between the two germline ends.

In this sample, this clone is medium-sized. J is TRBJ1-1 and V is TRBV7-9; D may be TRBD1 (5 bases). This CDR3 is built from 14 residues. Germline CDR1 is SEHNR and CDR2 is FQNEAQ (reference sequence). V was clipped by 1 base and J by 4 bases, with 10 bases between them. The CDR3 protein is CASSLGGSFTEAFF. DNA for the CDR3: TGTGCCAGCAGCTTAGGGGGCAGTTTCACTGAAGCTTTCTTT.

The genes are TRBV2 and TRBJ2-7; TRBD1 might be the D (5 bases). The V end was cut by 4 bases, the J end by 0 bases, with 10 bases between. The CDR3 is made up of 14 amino acids. Germline loops: CDR1 SNHLY, CDR2 FYNNEI. The CDR3 sequence is CASSADSISYEQYF. In DNA, the CDR3 is TGTGCCAGCAGTGCCGACAGTATCTCCTACGAGCAGTACTTC.

The V and J genes are TRBV28 and TRBJ1-2; tentatively, D is TRBD1 (5 bases). The CDR3 covers 15 residues. Trimming pared 4 bases from V and 6 bases from J, leaving 18 bases between. Germline CDR1 is MDHEN and CDR2 is SYDVKM. CDR3 sequence reads: CASSSLSGRVDGYTF. In nucleotides, the CDR3 is TGTGCCAGCAGTTCCCTATCCGGCAGGGTGGATGGCTACACCTTC.

The J gene is TRBJ1-2, the V gene TRBV7-9, with 9 bases fitting TRBD1. V shed 5 bases, J shed 9 bases, and the junction held 7 bases outside the gene matches. Germline V gene sequence: CDR1 SEHNR, CDR2 FQNEAQ (reference sequence). This CDR3 has 13 residues. The DNA of the CDR3 is TGTGCCAGCAGCCTGGGACAGGGCGAAAGCTACACCTTC. It yields the protein CASSLGQGESYTF.

V usage is TRBV18 and J usage is TRBJ1-1; unclear D gene. Germline V gives CDR1 KGHSH, CDR2 LQKENI. The CDR3 length is 13 residues. V was trimmed by 2 bases and J by 2 bases, leaving 6 bases between them. CDR3 sequence: CASSPNINTEAFF. The CDR3 region has the DNA TGTGCCAGCTCACCAAACATAAACACTGAAGCTTTCTTT.

The rearrangement joins TRBV7-5 to TRBJ2-7; no DNA check was done on the table's D call, TRBD1. TRBV7-5 is described as a pseudogene. This CDR3 has 14 residues. In DNA, the CDR3 is TGTGCCAGAAGCTTAGACAGGGGTTGGTACGAGCAGTACTTC. Translated, it gives CARSLDRGWYEQYF.

The chain is built from TRBV4-1 and TRBJ1-2, with D unresolved. The CDR3 has 15 amino acids. With 0 bases removed from V and 1 base from J, the gap between germline ends came to 9 bases. Germline loops: CDR1 MGHRA, CDR2 YSYEKL. CDR3 nucleotides: TGCGCCAGCAGCCAAGATAACGCCGGTAACTATGGCTACACCTTC. Amino acids: CASSQDNAGNYGYTF.

This chain links TRBV5-6 with TRBJ2-3, with TRBD2 matching 9 bases. The CDR3 runs 17 residues. The germline V gene has CDR1 SGHDT and CDR2 YYEEEE. V dropped 4 bases and J dropped 5; count of bases not matched to a gene: 14. In DNA, the CDR3 is TGTGCCAGCAGCCCCTTCGAGCGGGGGGCGGGCCGAGATACGCAGTATTTT. This encodes CASSPFERGAGRDTQYF. Drawing the rest from reference TRBV5-6 and TRBJ2-3, the complete variable domain is DAGVTQSPTHLIKTRGQQVTLRCSPKSGHDTVSWYQQALGQGPQFIFQYYEEEERQRGNFPDRFSGHQFPNYSSELNVNALLLGDSALYLCASSPFERGAGRDTQYFGPGTRLTVL.

The genes are TRBV20-1 and TRBJ2-1; 8 nucleotides agree with TRBD1. CDR3 length: 11 residues. V trimming: 5 bases; J trimming: 9 bases; junction bases outside the gene matches: 3. The germline gives CDR1 DFQATT, CDR2 SNEGSKA (reference sequence). The CDR3 is CSAGQGSEQFF. CDR3 DNA sequence: TGCAGTGCTGGACAGGGAAGTGAGCAGTTCTTC.

This clone was seen a few times. This chain joins TRBV5-6 and TRBJ2-7, with a possible D match to TRBD2 (6 bases). Germline CDR1 reads SGHDT; CDR2 reads YYEEEE. The germline V and J ends were trimmed by 3 bases and 2 bases, with 15 bases remaining between them. This CDR3 spans 15 amino acids. CDR3: CASSSPRGAAYEQYF. CDR3 coding DNA: TGTGCCAGCAGCTCCCCTCGCGGGGCCGCCTACGAGCAGTACTTC.

This rearrangement joins TRBV10-3 to TRBJ1-1; TRBD1 might be the D (5 bases). In germline, CDR1 is ENHRY, CDR2 SYGVKD. V lost 3 bases, J lost 0 bases, and 8 bases lay in between. CDR3 length: 14 residues. The CDR3 is CAISDQTVNTEAFF. CDR3 DNA: TGTGCCATCAGTGACCAGACAGTGAACACTGAAGCTTTCTTT.

This sequence joins TRBV28 and TRBJ1-1, with D maybe TRBD1 (6 bases). Germline V gives CDR1 MDHEN, CDR2 SYDVKM. The CDR3 runs to 14 residues. Trimming took 2 bases from V and 4 from J, leaving 11 bases between them. CDR3 nucleotide sequence: TGTGCCAGCAGTTTACGAAAAGGGGGCACTGAAGCTTTCTTT. Its protein product is CASSLRKGGTEAFF.

The chain is built from TRBV27 and TRBJ2-1; possible D gene TRBD2, 6 bases. Trimming took 3 bases from V and 8 from J, leaving 14 bases between them. Per germline, CDR1 MNHEY and CDR2 SMNVEV (reference sequence). This CDR3 spans 14 amino acids. In nucleotides, the CDR3 is TGTGCCAGCAGTTTGATAGCGGCGGCGGATGAGCAGTTCTTC. Encoded protein: CASSLIAAADEQFF.

The chain carries TRBV10-3 and TRBJ2-2; D possibly corresponds to TRBD2 (7 bases). Trimming pared 4 bases from V and 2 bases from J, leaving 11 bases between. CDR1 and CDR2 from the germline V gene are ENHRY and SYGVKD. The CDR3 runs to 15 residues. Here the CDR3 DNA reads TGTGCCATCAGTGGTGGGGGGGCCAACACCGGGGAGCTGTTTTTT. Residues: CAISGGGANTGELFF.

This clone showed up just once. This chain links TRBV4-1 with TRBJ2-5; 14 bases agree with TRBD2. CDR1 and CDR2 (germline): MGHRA, YSYEKL. The CDR3 contains 16 residues. With V trimmed by 3 bases and J by 4 bases, 4 bases remained unmatched. The CDR3 protein is CASSQGLAGDGETQYF. CDR3 bases: TGCGCCAGCAGCCAGGGACTAGCGGGAGACGGAGAGACCCAGTACTTC.

The chain combines TRBV30 with TRBJ1-4; 8 nucleotides match TRBD1. V trimming: 2 bases; J trimming: 7 bases; junction bases outside the gene matches: 6. There are 14 residues in the CDR3. Germline V gene lookup returns CDR1 GTSNPN and CDR2 SVGIG (reference sequence). The CDR3 region has the DNA TGTGCCTGGAGTAGTTTCGACAGGGGTGAAAAACTGTTTTTT. It translates to CAWSSFDRGEKLFF.

This clone appeared a single time. The junction shows a germline mismatch at one end, possibly a read error. The chain combines TRBV7-7 with TRBJ2-5, with 10 bases identical to TRBD1. The length of the CDR3 is 15 residues. Per germline, CDR1 SSHAT and CDR2 FNYEAQ (reference sequence). The CDR3 DNA is TGTGCTAGCAGCCCAGGGACAGGGGTTTGGGAGACCCAGTACTTC. Amino acid sequence: CASSPGTGVWETQYF. The complete variable domain, with remaining parts taken from reference TRBV7-7 and TRBJ2-5, reads GAGVSQSPRYKVTKRGQDVTLRCDPISSHATLYWYQQALGQGPEFLTYFNYEAQPDKSGLPSDRFSAERPEGSISTLTIQRTEQRDSAMYRCASSPGTGVWETQYFGPGTRLLVL.

This rearrangement joins TRBV30 to TRBJ1-6; the match to TRBD1 covers 7 bases. The CDR3 contains 14 residues. Germline-derived CDR1 and CDR2 are GTSNPN and SVGIG (reference sequence). V lost 1 base to trimming and J lost 10 bases; unmatched junction nucleotides: 7. The CDR3: CAWSGDRSESPLHF. The CDR3 DNA sequence: TGTGCCTGGAGTGGGGACAGAAGTGAATCACCCCTCCACTTT. Complete variable domain (other parts from reference TRBV30 and TRBJ1-6): SQTIHQWPATLVQPVGSPLSLECTVEGTSNPNLYWYRQAAGRGLQLLFYSVGIGQISSEVPQNLSASRPQDRQFILSSKKLLLSDSGFYLCAWSGDRSESPLHFGNGTRLTVT.

This clone was detected only once. The V call is TRBV11-2, the J call TRBJ1-1, with D perhaps TRBD1 (6 bases). There are 13 residues in the CDR3. Trimming took 5 bases from V and 8 from J, leaving 15 bases between them. Germline lookup yields CDR1 SGHAT and CDR2 FQNNGV. The CDR3 DNA reads TGTGCCAGCAGCCTAGGGGTCGACAGGGAAGCTTTCTTT. Translation gives CASSLGVDREAFF.